This T cell receptor beta chain is from a study of CD8+CD57+ T cells in acquired aplastic anemia (dated 2018 in TCRdb). About the investigation overall: On average, sorted CD4+ and CD8+ cells yielded around 3.5 ug of extracted DNA, with a range of about 0.19 to 30 ug. Mean read counts for healthy donor samples were 8.5 million to 10.8 million for CD4+ cells and around 11 million for CD8+ cells. General findings and caveats noted by the study authors: Between patients and healthy controls, no significant difference in CD8+ Simpson's diversity was found (P=0.060). Although twenty-nine CD8+ CDR3 sequences were shared by patients and controls, these sequences appeared highly expressed in patients and within the immunodominant clones of patients.

In this study, sorted CD4+ and CD8+ T cells from the blood of healthy subjects and of severe aplastic anemia patients had their TCR repertoires deep-sequenced. Ficoll-Paque density gradient centrifugation was used to isolate peripheral blood mononuclear cells. Before DNA was extracted, CD4+ and CD8+ T cells were sorted using either FACS or magnetic beads. TCR beta VDJ combination and CDR3 sequence profiling used genomic DNA as the template. An Illumina HiSeq 2000 was the platform used for TCR repertoire sequencing. Turning to the authors' computational methods: Repertoires were assessed using TRBV/TRBJ rearrangement plots, CDR3 size and DJ length profiles, and Simpson's diversity index. The most abundant DNA sequence in the deep sequencing data was taken as the immunodominant clone. CDR3 amino acid sequences were screened for sharing across subjects and compared with published repertoires and the VDJdb database. In-frame beta chains were kept once TCRdb had trimmed the public reads at Q25 with fastp and called clones with MiXCR. Under each unique CDR3 protein, matching rows form one entry showing the most common genes and DNA. TCRdb assigned the V and J calls; the authors' analysis was not used. The sample profile shows some 240,000 distinct CDR3 sequences; approximately 35% of them were found once. The top ten constitute 1.1% of the sample.

CDR1 SGHNT and CDR2 YENEEA are derived from the germline V gene. The CDR3 covers 18 residues, taking in both the cysteine and the phenylalanine. Of all the DNA, just the CDR3 is kept, 54 bases in frame from base 1. The junction shows trimming of 3 bases on V and 0 bases on J, plus 18 bases between the germline ends. In the case of this clonotype: Its antigen specificity is not known. Base-call qualities are not available, and no considerably larger clone is one nucleotide away.

Sequencing was done on a sample of sorted CD4+, CD8+, or CD8+CD57+ T cells (not recorded which) from PBMCs. The receptor chain draws on TRBV11-3 and TRBJ1-5; TRBD1 is perhaps the D gene, given 5 matching bases. This receptor was obtained from a human donor in good health, serving as a control. The CDR3 region reads CASSFLRDGRNSNQPQHF. The DNA sequence is TGTGCCAGCAGCTTCCTCCGGGACGGTAGAAATAGCAATCAGCCCCAGCATTTT.